The T cell receptor (beta chain) under discussion was sequenced for a study of technical replicates of blood from a handful of donors. Per germline, CDR1 LNHDA and CDR2 SQIVND (reference sequence). Trimming removed 3 bases at V and 4 bases at J, with 22 bases between. The CDR3 is 18 residues long. The repertoire was sequenced with immunoSEQ multiplex PCR; TCRdb's copy has only in-frame clones and lacks some. Of approximately 52,000 clones detected, about 82% appear once; the ten largest clones hold 5.6%. The chain uses TRBV19 and TRBJ1-5; D unresolved. This receptor was identified in a human donor in good health. Some clones in this sample may be carry-over from other donors' samples. Sequenced sample: PBMCs. Here the CDR3 DNA reads TGTGCCAGTAGTATGACGCTTGGCGGCGGAAGGCTTAATCAGCCCCAGCATTTT. This sequence encodes CASSMTLGGGRLNQPQHF.